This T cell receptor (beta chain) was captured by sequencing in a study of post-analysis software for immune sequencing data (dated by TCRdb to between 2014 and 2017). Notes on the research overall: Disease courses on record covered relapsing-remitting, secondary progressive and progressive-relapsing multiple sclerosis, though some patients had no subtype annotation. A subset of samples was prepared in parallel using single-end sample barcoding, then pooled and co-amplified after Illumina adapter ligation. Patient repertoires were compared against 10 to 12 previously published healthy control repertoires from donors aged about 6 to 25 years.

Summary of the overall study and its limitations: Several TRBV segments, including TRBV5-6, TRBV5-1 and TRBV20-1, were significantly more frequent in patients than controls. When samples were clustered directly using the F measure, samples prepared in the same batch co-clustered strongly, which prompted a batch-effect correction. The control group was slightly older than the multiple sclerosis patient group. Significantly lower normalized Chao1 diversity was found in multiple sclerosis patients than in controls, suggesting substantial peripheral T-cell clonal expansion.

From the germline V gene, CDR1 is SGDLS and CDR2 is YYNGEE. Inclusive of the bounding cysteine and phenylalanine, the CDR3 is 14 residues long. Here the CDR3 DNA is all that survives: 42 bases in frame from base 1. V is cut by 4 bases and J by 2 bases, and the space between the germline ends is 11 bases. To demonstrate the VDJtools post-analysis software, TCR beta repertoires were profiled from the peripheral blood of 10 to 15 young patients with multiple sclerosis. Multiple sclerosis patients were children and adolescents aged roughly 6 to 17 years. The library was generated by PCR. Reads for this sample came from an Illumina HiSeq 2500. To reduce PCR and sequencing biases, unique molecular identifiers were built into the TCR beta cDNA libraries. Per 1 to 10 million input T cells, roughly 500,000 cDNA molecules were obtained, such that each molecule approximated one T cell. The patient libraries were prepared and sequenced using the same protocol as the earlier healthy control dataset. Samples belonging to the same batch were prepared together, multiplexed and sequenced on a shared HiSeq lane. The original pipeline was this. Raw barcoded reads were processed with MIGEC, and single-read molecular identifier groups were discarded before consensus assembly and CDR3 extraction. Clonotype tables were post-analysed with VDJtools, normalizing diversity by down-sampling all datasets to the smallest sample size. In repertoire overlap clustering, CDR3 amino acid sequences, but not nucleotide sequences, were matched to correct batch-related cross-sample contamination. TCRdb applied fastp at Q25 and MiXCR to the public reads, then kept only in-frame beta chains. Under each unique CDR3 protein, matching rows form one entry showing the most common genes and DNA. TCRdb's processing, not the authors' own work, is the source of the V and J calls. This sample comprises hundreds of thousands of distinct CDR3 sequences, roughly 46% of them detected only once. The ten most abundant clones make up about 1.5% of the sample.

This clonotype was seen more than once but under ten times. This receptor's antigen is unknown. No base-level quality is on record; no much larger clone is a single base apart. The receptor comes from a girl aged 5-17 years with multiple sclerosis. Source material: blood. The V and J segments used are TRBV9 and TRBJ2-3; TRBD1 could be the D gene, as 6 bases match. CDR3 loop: CASSKGENTDTQYF. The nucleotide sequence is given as TGTGCCAGCAGCAAGGGGGAAAACACAGATACGCAGTATTTT.